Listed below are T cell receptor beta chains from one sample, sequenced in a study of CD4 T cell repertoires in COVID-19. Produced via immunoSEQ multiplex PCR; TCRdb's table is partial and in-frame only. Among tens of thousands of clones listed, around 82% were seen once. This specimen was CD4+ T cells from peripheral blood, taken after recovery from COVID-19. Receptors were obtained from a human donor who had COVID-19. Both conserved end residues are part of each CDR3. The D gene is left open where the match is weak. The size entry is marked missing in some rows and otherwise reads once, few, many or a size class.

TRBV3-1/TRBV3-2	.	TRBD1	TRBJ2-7	CASSQFPRGTYEQYF	TGTGCCAGCAGCCAATTTCCCAGGGGGACCTACGAGCAGTACTTC
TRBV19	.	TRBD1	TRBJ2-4	CASSMGQANIQYF	TGTGCCAGTAGTATGGGACAGGCGAACATTCAGTACTTC
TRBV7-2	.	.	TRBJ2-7	CASSRPGTEQYF	TGTGCCAGCAGCCGCCCAGGTACCGAGCAGTACTTC
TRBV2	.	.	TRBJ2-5	CASSEMSIRGETQYF	TGTGCCAGCAGTGAAATGTCCATTAGAGGCGAGACCCAGTACTTC
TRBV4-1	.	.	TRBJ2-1	CASSLEAVKSSYNEQFF	TGCGCCAGCAGCCTAGAGGCGGTTAAGAGCTCCTACAATGAGCAGTTCTTC
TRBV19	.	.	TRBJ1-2	CASSIQGLYGYTF	TGTGCCAGTAGTATACAGGGGCTCTATGGCTACACCTTC
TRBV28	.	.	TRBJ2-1	CASRDRFYNEQFF	TGTGCCAGCAGGGACAGATTCTACAATGAGCAGTTCTTC
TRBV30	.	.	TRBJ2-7	CAWSVRAAGKQYF	TGTGCCTGGAGTGTACGGGCCGCCGGGAAGCAGTACTTC
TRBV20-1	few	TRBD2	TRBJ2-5	CSAARGETQYF	TGCAGTGCCGCGCGGGGGGAGACCCAGTACTTC
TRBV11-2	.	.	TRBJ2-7	CASSFGKGPSEQYF	TGTGCCAGCAGCTTCGGCAAAGGCCCCAGCGAGCAGTACTTC
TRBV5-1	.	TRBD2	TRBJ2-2	CASSLTGGAGELFF	TGCGCCAGCAGCTTGACGGGAGGAGCCGGGGAGCTGTTTTTT
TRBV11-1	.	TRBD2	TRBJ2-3	CASSLSGGNTDTQYF	TGTGCCAGCAGCTTAAGCGGGGGGAACACAGATACGCAGTATTTT
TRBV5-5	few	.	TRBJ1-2	CASSPAGEGYGYTF	TGTGCCAGCAGCCCGGCCGGTGAGGGCTATGGCTACACCTTC
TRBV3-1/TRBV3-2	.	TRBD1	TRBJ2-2	CASSAGTGRAGELFF	TGTGCCAGCAGCGCCGGGACAGGGCGCGCCGGGGAGCTGTTTTTT
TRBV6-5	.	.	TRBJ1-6	CASSSLRGENSPLHF	TGTGCCAGCAGTAGCCTCCGGGGCGAGAATTCACCCCTCCACTTT
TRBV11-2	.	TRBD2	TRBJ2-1	CASSRQLAATHNEQFF	TGTGCCAGCAGCCGCCAACTAGCGGCCACACACAATGAGCAGTTCTTC
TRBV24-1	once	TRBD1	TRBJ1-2	CATSAMDREDYGYTF	TGTGCCACCAGTGCCATGGACAGGGAGGACTATGGCTACACCTTC
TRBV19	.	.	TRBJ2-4	CASSAGTQVKNIQYF	TGTGCCAGTAGTGCCGGGACTCAGGTAAAAAACATTCAGTACTTC
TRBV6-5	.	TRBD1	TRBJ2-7	CASSLDRGRDEQYF	TGTGCCAGCAGTTTGGACAGGGGGCGCGACGAGCAGTACTTC
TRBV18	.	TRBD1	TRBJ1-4	CASSVTGDGEKLFF	TGTGCCAGCTCAGTGACAGGGGACGGAGAAAAACTGTTTTTT
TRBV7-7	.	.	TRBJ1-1	CASSSRQDYMNTEAFF	TGTGCCAGCAGCTCGAGACAGGACTACATGAACACTGAAGCTTTCTTT
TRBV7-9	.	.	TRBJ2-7	CASSLDGEAVGRYF	TGTGCCAGCAGCTTAGATGGGGAGGCAGTCGGGCGATACTTC
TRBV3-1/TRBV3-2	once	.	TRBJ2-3	CASSQWESSEDTQYF	TGTGCCAGCAGCCAATGGGAGAGTAGCGAAGATACGCAGTATTTT
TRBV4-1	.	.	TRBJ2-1	CASSHPITGLTYNEQFF	TGCGCCAGCAGCCATCCCATAACGGGACTGACCTACAATGAGCAGTTCTTC
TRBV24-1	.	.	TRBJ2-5	CATSDTGTPETQYF	TGTGCCACCAGTGATACCGGGACGCCCGAGACCCAGTACTTC
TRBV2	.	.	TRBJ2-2	CASSESSGNTGELFF	TGTGCCAGCAGTGAAAGTAGCGGGAACACCGGGGAGCTGTTTTTT
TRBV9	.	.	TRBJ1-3	CASSVTWTSGNTIYF	TGTGCCAGCAGCGTAACCTGGACATCCGGAAACACCATATATTTT
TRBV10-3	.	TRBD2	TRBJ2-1	CAISESGSSGRPNEQFF	TGTGCCATCAGTGAGTCGGGGAGTAGCGGGAGGCCCAATGAGCAGTTCTTC
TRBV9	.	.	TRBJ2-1	CASSVTGTTYNEQFF	TGTGCCAGCAGCGTTACAGGGACAACCTACAATGAGCAGTTCTTC
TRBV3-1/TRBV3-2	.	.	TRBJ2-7	CASSGQLYEQYF	TGTGCCAGCAGCGGACAATTATACGAGCAGTACTTC
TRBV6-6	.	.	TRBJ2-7	CASSYTNRAPYEQYF	TGTGCCAGCAGTTACACTAACAGGGCCCCCTACGAGCAGTACTTC
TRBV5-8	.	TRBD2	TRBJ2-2	CASSFSSGRHTGELFF	TGTGCCAGCAGCTTCAGTAGCGGGAGACACACCGGGGAGCTGTTTTTT
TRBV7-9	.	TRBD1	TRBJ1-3	CASSSQGAGNTIYF	TGTGCCAGCAGCTCACAGGGGGCTGGAAACACCATATATTTT
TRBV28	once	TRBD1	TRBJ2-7	CASRRLGQGSYEQYF	TGTGCCAGCAGACGTCTGGGACAGGGCTCCTACGAGCAGTACTTC
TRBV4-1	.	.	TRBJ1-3	CASSQDRFWVRSSGNTIYF	TGCGCCAGCAGCCAAGATAGATTCTGGGTTCGAAGCTCTGGAAACACCATATATTTT
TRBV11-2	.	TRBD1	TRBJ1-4	CASSLVAGQGGEKLFF	TGTGCCAGCAGCTTAGTAGCGGGACAGGGTGGTGAAAAACTGTTTTTT
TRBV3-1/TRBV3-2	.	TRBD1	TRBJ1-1	CASSPGGGGRTEAFF	TGTGCCAGCAGCCCAGGGGGCGGGGGGAGAACTGAAGCTTTCTTT